This T cell receptor (beta chain) appears in the sequencing data of a study of blood T cell repertoires in COVID-19. For the study at large: The samples span acute and convalescent COVID-19 from the United States, Italy and Spain.

Only in-frame clones appear in the TCRdb table, and some are missing; sequencing was by immunoSEQ multiplex PCR. Found here are under 450,000 clones, around 89% of them singletons; the top ten hold 1.5% to 1.9%. CDR1 MNHEY and CDR2 SMNVEV come from the germline V gene (reference sequence). The CDR3 contains 15 residues. V lost 4 bases and J lost 0, with 10 bases in between. One Seattle source followed patients from active infection through their disease course. The chain combines TRBV27 with TRBJ1-5, with D unclear. Sequenced sample: peripheral blood. The clonotype comes from a woman in her thirties or forties with COVID-19, enrolled during active disease. CDR3 amino acids: CASSSPRDSNQPQHF. The DNA of the CDR3 is TGTGCCAGCAGTTCGCCCCGCGATAGCAATCAGCCCCAGCATTTT.